These T cell receptor beta chains were read from a single sample in a study of T cell repertoires in cytomegalovirus infection. TCRdb passed the reads through MiXCR, listing each CDR3 protein once. The table has 400,000 to 550,000 distinct CDR3 sequences, about 10% seen once; the top ten hold roughly a tenth. The sequenced sample consisted of PBMCs. These receptors were collected from a human donor in good health (CMV status not recorded). Some clones in this sample may be carry-over from other donors' samples. Each CDR3 is given without its conserved first and last residue. Each record gives: V gene, CDR3 length, J gene, CDR3 protein.

>TRBV2|11|TRBJ2-7
ASNPGRGYEQY
>TRBV14|13|TRBJ2-7
ASSGLAESSYEQY
>TRBV12-5|10|TRBJ1-2
ASGDRGNGYT
>TRBV5-4|13|TRBJ2-7
ASSRWTGPTYEQY
>TRBV29-1|12|TRBJ2-7
SVETRGISYEQY
>TRBV20-1|12|TRBJ2-7
SARLAGGPYEQY
>TRBV7-2|12|TRBJ2-1
ASSFRGTGAEQF
>TRBV19|15|TRBJ2-1
ASGGLAGVESYNEQF
>TRBV7-9|15|TRBJ2-2
ASSQKTNFANTGELF
>TRBV7-9|13|TRBJ1-2
ASSLGQGVGYGYT
>TRBV7-6|14|TRBJ2-2
ASSLSRTAEAGELF
>TRBV19|9|TRBJ2-4
ASRQGDIQY
>TRBV7-2|12|TRBJ2-3
ASSFARAPDTQY
>TRBV7-2|12|TRBJ2-3
ASSFTGGADTQY
>TRBV5-8|14|TRBJ2-2
ASSLFLAGGLGELF
>TRBV6-4|10|TRBJ1-5
ASITGYQPQH
>TRBV18|14|TRBJ2-1
ASSPPVLAGINEQF
>TRBV23-1|13|TRBJ1-5
ASSQFIRENQPQH
>TRBV6-5|12|TRBJ2-7
ASSYSSDLMGQY
>TRBV10-3|15|TRBJ2-3
AISEVAGSSQFDTQY
>TRBV6-1|12|TRBJ2-7
ASSRRDGAYEQY
>TRBV27|13|TRBJ2-7
ASRPRASGDYEQY
>TRBV12-3/TRBV12-4|15|TRBJ2-7
ASSSSDRLAGGSEQY
>TRBV6-1|11|TRBJ1-1
ASRTTGNTEAF
>TRBV15|11|TRBJ1-4
ATRGLTNEKLF
>TRBV29-1|11|TRBJ1-2
SVEGTGGIGYT
>TRBV11-1|12|TRBJ1-2
ASSSGQGLYGYT
>TRBV12-3/TRBV12-4|11|TRBJ2-7
ATKTGQTYEQY
>TRBV7-9|11|TRBJ2-7
ASTDVVSYEQY